Below, 14 T cell receptor beta chains from the same sample are listed, as sequenced in a study of blood T cells in healthy people across ages. The second PCR ran about 6 to 11 cycles with a sample-barcoded 5' primer and J-beta primers. TCRdb passed the 5' RACE reads through MiXCR, listing each CDR3 protein once. Of 1 million or so distinct CDR3 sequences listed, over 35% are singletons. The sample taken for sequencing was blood. Receptors were obtained from a woman aged 60 to 75 in good health.

CDR3 region: CASSLGTSGITGELFF. CDR3 DNA sequence: TGTGCCAGCAGTTTGGGGACTAGCGGGATCACCGGGGAGCTGTTTTTT. This rearrangement joins TRBV27 to TRBJ2-2; 13 bases are a match to TRBD2. J gave up 4 bases and V 3 bases, and 2 bases lay outside the gene matches. Germline values: CDR1 MNHEY, CDR2 SMNVEV (reference sequence). The CDR3 runs to 16 residues.

This chain uses TRBV7-8 with TRBJ2-3; 13 bases line up with TRBD2. The CDR3 is 17 amino acids. Per germline, CDR1 SGHVS and CDR2 FQNEAQ. Losses at the gene ends were 2 bases for V and 3 bases for J; bases not matched to a gene: 5. CDR3 bases: TGTGCCAGCAGCTTAAAGACTAGCGGGAGGTTAACAGATACGCAGTATTTT. Amino acids: CASSLKTSGRLTDTQYF.

This clonotype was recorded many times. The V call is TRBV20-1, the J call TRBJ2-1; 8 bases line up with TRBD2. The CDR3 is 14 residues long. V lost 2 bases to trimming and J lost 5 bases; unmatched junction nucleotides: 5. Germline V lookup: CDR1 DFQATT, CDR2 SNEGSKA (reference sequence). In DNA form, the CDR3 reads TGCAGTGCTAGATCACTAGCGGAGAACAATGAGCAGTTCTTC. The encoded protein is CSARSLAENNEQFF.

The J gene is TRBJ1-1, the V gene TRBV20-1; TRBD1 matches at 7 bases. Trimming cost V 5 bases and J 6 bases; bases outside gene matches: 6. CDR3 length: 12 residues. Germline V CDR1 and CDR2: DFQATT, SNEGSKA (reference sequence). The CDR3 reads CSAPADRAEAFF. CDR3 nucleotides: TGCAGTGCTCCGGCCGACAGGGCTGAAGCTTTCTTT.

This clonotype occurred a few times. The chain uses TRBV28 and TRBJ2-5, with D perhaps matching TRBD1 (5 bases). CDR3 length: 14 residues. The V and J ends lost 7 bases and 5 bases respectively, with 17 bases between them. In germline, CDR1 is MDHEN, CDR2 SYDVKM. Here the CDR3 DNA reads TGTGCCAGCACCAGGGCCAACTCGGAGGAGACCCAGTACTTC. Translating it yields CASTRANSEETQYF.

This clonotype was counted only a few times. This chain uses TRBV20-1 with TRBJ2-7, with 15 bases aligning to TRBD2. V lost 7 bases, J lost 1 base, and 8 bases stayed unmatched. Looked up from germline, CDR1 is DFQATT and CDR2 is SNEGSKA (reference sequence). The CDR3 totals 16 residues. The CDR3 reads CSGIGTSGRRSYEQYF. The CDR3 DNA sequence: TGCAGTGGGATCGGGACTAGCGGGAGGAGGTCCTACGAGCAGTACTTC.

This clonotype was seen a few times. This sequence joins TRBV6-5 and TRBJ1-6; D perhaps matches TRBD1 (6 bases). V was cut by 3 bases and J by 6 bases, with 15 bases left in between. Germline CDR1 MNHEY, CDR2 SVGAGI. The CDR3 consists of 16 residues. The CDR3 nucleotides are TGTGCCAGCAGTTATGGGGGCGTCAGTCGTAATTCACCCCTCCACTTT. Translation: CASSYGGVSRNSPLHF.

The V gene is TRBV7-3, the J gene TRBJ2-3; unclear D gene. CDR3 length equals 13 residues. Germline CDR1 SGHTA, CDR2 FQGTGA. The V end was cut by 7 bases, the J end by 3 bases, with 11 bases between. CDR3 in DNA: TGTGCCAGCACCAGAGGCCGAACAGATACGCAGTATTTT. Its protein is CASTRGRTDTQYF.

For this clonotype: Sequence at one end of the junction differs from germline and may be a read error. This chain joins TRBV5-1 and TRBJ2-7; possibly TRBD2 for D (5 bases). The CDR3 is made up of 16 amino acids. Germline V gene data show CDR1 as SGHRS and CDR2 as YFSETQ. DNA of the CDR3: TGCGCCAGCAGCTTGGACCCCAGCGGAGCCTCCTACGATCAGTACTTC. Translating gives CASSLDPSGASYDQYF.

The table lists this clonotype with a few counts. The rearrangement joins TRBV7-3 to TRBJ2-6, with D maybe TRBD2 (6 bases). The CDR3 runs to 17 residues. Germline V gene sequence: CDR1 SGHTA, CDR2 FQGTGA. V was cut by 1 base and J by 1 base, with 11 bases left in between. This CDR3 reads CASSLRPGGSGANVLTF. The CDR3 DNA reads TGTGCCAGCAGCTTAAGACCCGGAGGGTCTGGGGCCAACGTCCTGACTTTC.

Concerning this clonotype: A much larger clone differs from this one at a single base, so this may be a read error. The V and J genes are TRBV2 and TRBJ1-2, with a possible D match to TRBD1 (6 bases). Per the germline V gene, CDR1 is SNHLY and CDR2 is FYNNEI. CDR3 length: 13 residues. CDR3 protein: CASSEGTVYGCTF. As DNA, the CDR3 is TGTGCCAGCAGTGAAGGGACAGTCTATGGCTGCACCTTC. Using reference TRBV2 and TRBJ1-2 for the parts outside the CDR3, the full variable domain is EPEVTQTPSHQVTQMGQEVILRCVPISNHLYFYWYRQILGQKVEFLVSFYNNEISEKSEIFDDQFSVERPDGSNFTLKIRSTKLEDSAMYFCASSEGTVYGCTFGSGTRLTVV.

The rearrangement links TRBV6-1 to TRBJ2-1; 10 positions match TRBD1. Trimming cost V 3 bases and J 8 bases; bases outside gene matches: 4. The CDR3 runs 14 residues. Germline values: CDR1 MNHNS, CDR2 SASEGT. The CDR3 DNA reads as TGTGCCAGCAGTGACTGGGACAGGGGTGATGAGCAGTTCTTC. Amino acids: CASSDWDRGDEQFF.

The rearrangement links TRBV6-2 or TRBV6-3 to TRBJ1-6, with D tentatively TRBD1 (5 bases). The CDR3 runs to 17 residues. Germline V gene sequence: CDR1 MNHEY, CDR2 SVGEGT. The V end was cut by 2 bases, the J end by 0 bases, with 11 bases between. This CDR3 is CASSYRGVSSYNSPLHF. The CDR3 DNA reads TGTGCCAGCAGTTACCGAGGGGTCAGCTCCTATAATTCACCCCTCCACTTT.

This sequence joins TRBV7-9 and TRBJ2-7; 8 bases map to TRBD2. In germline, CDR1 is SEHNR, CDR2 FQNEAQ (reference sequence). The CDR3 is 15 residues long. Losses at the gene ends were 1 base for V and 5 bases for J; bases not matched to a gene: 7. Here the CDR3 DNA reads TGTGCCAGCAGCTTAGTTAGCGGGATGAGTGACGAGCAGTACTTC. Translation gives CASSLVSGMSDEQYF.